This TCR beta chain stems from a study of shared clonotypes between healthy human individuals. Trimming cost V 0 bases and J 3 bases; bases outside gene matches: 8. This CDR3 has 16 amino acids. The V gene's germline CDR1 is LNHNV and CDR2 YYDKDF (reference sequence). The test was conducted at deep level. Sorted-subset replicate PCR reactions were performed with around 200 ng DNA, corresponding to roughly 27,000 T cell genomes. Per the original methods: Because ImmunoSEQ provided only junction sequences with no quality scores, the filtering differed. Clones were sequenced by immunoSEQ multiplex PCR, and TCRdb holds only the in-frame ones, with some missing. V and J calls and clone size come straight from that table; D and trimming were deduced from the DNA. The table shows 800,000 to 950,000 clones, with 90% to 98% occurring only once. Terminally differentiated effector memory CD45RA+ cells were excluded from the naive CD8 cells, which were CD45RO-negative and positively selected for CCR7.

The receptor was derived from a young man in good health. Sequenced material: naive CD8+ T cells sorted from blood. The J gene is TRBJ2-7, the V gene TRBV15, with 7 bases lining up with TRBD2. CDR3 region: CATSRDRREEHYEQYF. Here the CDR3 DNA reads TGTGCCACCAGCAGAGATCGTCGGGAGGAGCACTACGAGCAGTACTTC.